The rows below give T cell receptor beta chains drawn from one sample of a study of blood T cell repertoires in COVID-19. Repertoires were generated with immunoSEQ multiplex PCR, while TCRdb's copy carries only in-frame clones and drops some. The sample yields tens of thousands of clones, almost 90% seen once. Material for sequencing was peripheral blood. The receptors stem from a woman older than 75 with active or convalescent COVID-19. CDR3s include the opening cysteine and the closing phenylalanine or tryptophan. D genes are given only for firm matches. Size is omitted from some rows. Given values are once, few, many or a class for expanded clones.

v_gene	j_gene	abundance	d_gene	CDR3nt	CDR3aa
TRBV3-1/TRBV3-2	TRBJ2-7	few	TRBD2	TGTGCCAGCAGCCGAGGGACTAGCGGGATAGGGGAGCAGTACTTC	CASSRGTSGIGEQYF
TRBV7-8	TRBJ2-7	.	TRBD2	TGTGCCAGCAGCTTGACGACTAGCGGGATTGGAGGGACCCACTTC	CASSLTTSGIGGTHF
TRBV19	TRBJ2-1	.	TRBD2	TGTGCCAGTAGAACGACTAGCGGGAGGGGTGAGCAGTTCTTC	CASRTTSGRGEQFF
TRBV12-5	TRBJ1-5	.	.	TGTGCTAGTGGTTTGCACGTAGATCAGCCCCAGCATTTT	CASGLHVDQPQHF
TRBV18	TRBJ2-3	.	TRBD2	TGTGCCAGCTCACCCGGGACTAGCGGCACAGATACGCAGTATTTT	CASSPGTSGTDTQYF
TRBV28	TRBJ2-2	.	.	TGTGCCAGCAGCCTAGGAGCGGGCCGGATTAGGGAGCTGTTTTTT	CASSLGAGRIRELFF
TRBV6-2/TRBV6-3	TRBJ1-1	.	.	TGTGCCAGCAGTTACAGGGGTACCCACACTGAAGCTTTCTTT	CASSYRGTHTEAFF
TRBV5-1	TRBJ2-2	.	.	TGCGCCAGCAGCTCCGGGGCAAAACAGGGACCCGGGGAGCTGTTTTTT	CASSSGAKQGPGELFF
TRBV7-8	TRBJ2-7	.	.	TGTGCCAGCAGCTTAGCGACAGACTCCTACGAGCAGTACTTC	CASSLATDSYEQYF
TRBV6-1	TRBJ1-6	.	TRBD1	TGTGCCAGCAGTGAATCGTTACAGGGGAATTCACCCCTCCACTTT	CASSESLQGNSPLHF
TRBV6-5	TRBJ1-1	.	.	TGTGCCAGCACCCGGGCTAGGGGCACTGAAGCTTTCTTT	CASTRARGTEAFF
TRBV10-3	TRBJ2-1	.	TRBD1	TGTGCCATCAGTGGATACCCAGGGGGCAATGAGCAGTTCTTC	CAISGYPGGNEQFF
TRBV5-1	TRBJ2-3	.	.	TGCGCCAGCAGCTTGTGGGGAGATGGGTCAGATACGCAGTATTTT	CASSLWGDGSDTQYF
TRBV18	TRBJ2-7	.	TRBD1	TGTGCCAGCTCACCAAGGGACAGGGGACCCTACGAGCAGTACTTC	CASSPRDRGPYEQYF
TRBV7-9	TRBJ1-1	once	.	TGTGCCAGCAGCTTAGACAGTCAGAACACTGAAGCTTTCTTT	CASSLDSQNTEAFF
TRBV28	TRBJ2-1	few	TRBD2	TGTGCCAGCAGTTTGCGGACTAGCGGGAGAGGTGAGCAGTTCTTC	CASSLRTSGRGEQFF
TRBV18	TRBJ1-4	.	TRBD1	TGTGCCAGCTCACCGAGACAGGGAACTAATGAAAAACTGTTTTTT	CASSPRQGTNEKLFF
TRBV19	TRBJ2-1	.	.	TGTGCCAGTAGTATCACTCCGAATGGCGGCAATGAGCAGTTCTTC	CASSITPNGGNEQFF
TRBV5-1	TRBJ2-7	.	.	TGCGCCAGCAGCTTAAGGACAGCCTCCTACGAGCAGTACTTC	CASSLRTASYEQYF
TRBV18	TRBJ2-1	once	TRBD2	TGTGCCAGCTCCGGGGGGATCAATGAGCAGTTCTTC	CASSGGINEQFF
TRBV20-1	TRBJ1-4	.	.	TGCAGTGCTCCCCTGAGGGAAAAACTGTTTTTT	CSAPLREKLFF
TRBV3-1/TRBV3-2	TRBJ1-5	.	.	TGTGCCAGCAGTTTACACGTAAATCAGCCCCAGCATTTT	CASSLHVNQPQHF
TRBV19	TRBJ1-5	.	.	TGTGCCAGTAGTATCCAGGCTGGGCCCCAGCATTTT	CASSIQAGPQHF
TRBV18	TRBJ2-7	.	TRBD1	TGTGCCAGCTCACCACCGGGCAGGGGGCTAAATTCCTACGAGCAGTACTTC	CASSPPGRGLNSYEQYF
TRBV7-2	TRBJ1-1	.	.	TGTGCCGTTCGAGGGTCTCCGGTCACTGAAGCTTTCTTT	CAVRGSPVTEAFF
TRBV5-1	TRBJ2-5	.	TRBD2	TGCGCCAGCAGCTTGGAGGGGGACCTAGCGGGGTCCGAAGAGACCCAGTACTTC	CASSLEGDLAGSEETQYF
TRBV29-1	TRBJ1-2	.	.	TGCAGCGTTGAAGATCTGGCAGGCGATAACTATGGCTACACCTTC	CSVEDLAGDNYGYTF
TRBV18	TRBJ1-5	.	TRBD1	TGTGCCAGCTCACCTGGACAGGGGGCTCAGCCCCAGCATTTT	CASSPGQGAQPQHF
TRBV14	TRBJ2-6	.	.	TGTGCCAGCAGCCAAGAAGAGGAGGGGCCCTACTCTGGGGCCAACGTCCTGACTTTC	CASSQEEEGPYSGANVLTF
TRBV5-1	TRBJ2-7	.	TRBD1	TGCGCCAGCAGCCAGGACAGGGCCCCCCTCTACGAGCAGTACTTC	CASSQDRAPLYEQYF
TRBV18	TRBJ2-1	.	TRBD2	TGTGCCAGCTCACCAGCGACTAGCGGGAGTAATGAGCAGTTCTTC	CASSPATSGSNEQFF
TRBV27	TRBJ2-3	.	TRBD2	TGTGCCAGCAGTTTTGCTAGCGGGAGGGCAGATACGCAGTATTTT	CASSFASGRADTQYF
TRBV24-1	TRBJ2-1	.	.	TGTGCCACCAGTGGTAACCGTAACTTAAACAATGAGCAGTTCTTC	CATSGNRNLNNEQFF
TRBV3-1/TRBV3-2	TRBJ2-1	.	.	TGTGCCAGCAGCCAAGGGAGCGGCTTCAGGTTATTCTTC	CASSQGSGFRLFF
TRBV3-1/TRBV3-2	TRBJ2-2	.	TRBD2	TGTGCCAGCAGCCAAGGGACTAGAACGAACACCGGGGAGCTGTTTTTT	CASSQGTRTNTGELFF
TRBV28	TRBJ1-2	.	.	.	CASSFLAGARGGYTF
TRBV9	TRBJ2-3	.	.	TGTGCCAGCAGCGTAGGCGGGGGACAAACAGATACGCAGTATTTT	CASSVGGGQTDTQYF
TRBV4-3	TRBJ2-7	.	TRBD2	TGCGCCAGCAGCCAAGATCGCTCGACTAGCGGGAGGGTCTACGAGCAGTACTTC	CASSQDRSTSGRVYEQYF
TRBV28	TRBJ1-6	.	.	TGTGCCAGCAGTTTAAGGGGGTCTACGAATTCACCCCTCCACTTT	CASSLRGSTNSPLHF
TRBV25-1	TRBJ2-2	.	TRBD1	TGTGCCAGCAGACGACAGGGATCGAACACCGGGGAGCTGTTTTTT	CASRRQGSNTGELFF
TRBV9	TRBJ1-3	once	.	TGTGCCAGCAGCGCTCGCGGGATCTATGGAAACACCATATATTTT	CASSARGIYGNTIYF
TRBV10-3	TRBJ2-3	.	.	TGTGCCATCAGTGGCAGTTACCGCACAGATACGCAGTATTTT	CAISGSYRTDTQYF
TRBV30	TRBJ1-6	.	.	TGTGCCTGGATGATGGCACCTTCTAATTCACCCCTCCACTTT	CAWMMAPSNSPLHF
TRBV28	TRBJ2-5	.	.	TGTGCCAGCAGTTTCGGTTATGAAGAGACCCAGTACTTC	CASSFGYEETQYF
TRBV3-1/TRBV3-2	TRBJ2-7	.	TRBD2	TGTGCCAGCAGCCAAGGAGCGGGACGTACCTACGAGCAGTACTTC	CASSQGAGRTYEQYF
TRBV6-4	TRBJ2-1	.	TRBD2	TGTGCCAGCAGCGCTCTGGCGGGAGGAAGTGGATACAATGAGCAGTTCTTC	CASSALAGGSGYNEQFF
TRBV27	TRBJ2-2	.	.	TGTGCCAGCACCCGGGGGAACACCGGGGAGCTGTTTTTT	CASTRGNTGELFF
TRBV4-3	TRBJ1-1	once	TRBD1	TGCGCCAGCAGCCAAGAGACAGGGGGCTGGGGGGCTTTCTTT	CASSQETGGWGAFF
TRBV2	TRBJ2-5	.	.	TGTGCCAGCACCAGACAGATTCAAGAGACCCAGTACTTC	CASTRQIQETQYF
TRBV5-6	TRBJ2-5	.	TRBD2	TGTGCCAGCAGCTTGGGACTAGCGGGGCAAGAGACCCAGTACTTC	CASSLGLAGQETQYF
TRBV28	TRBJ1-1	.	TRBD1	TGTGCCAGCAGTCGACAGGGGGAGGTGACTGAAGCTTTCTTT	CASSRQGEVTEAFF
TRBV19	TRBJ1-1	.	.	TGTGCCAGTATCGGAGGGGTCATGAACACTGAAGCTTTCTTT	CASIGGVMNTEAFF
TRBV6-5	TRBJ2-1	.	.	TGTGCCAGCAGTTACTTAGCCAGCAATGAGCAGTTCTTC	CASSYLASNEQFF